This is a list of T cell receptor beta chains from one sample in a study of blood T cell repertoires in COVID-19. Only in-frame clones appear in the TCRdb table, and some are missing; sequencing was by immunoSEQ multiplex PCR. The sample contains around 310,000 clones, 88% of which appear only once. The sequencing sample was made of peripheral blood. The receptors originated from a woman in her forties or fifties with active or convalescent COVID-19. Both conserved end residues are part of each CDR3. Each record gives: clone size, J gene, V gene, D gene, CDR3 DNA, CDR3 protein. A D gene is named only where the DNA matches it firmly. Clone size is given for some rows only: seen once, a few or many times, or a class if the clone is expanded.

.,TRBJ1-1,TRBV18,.,TGTGCCAGCTCAGGCCGGGGGGGCGCTGAAGCTTTCTTT,CASSGRGGAEAFF
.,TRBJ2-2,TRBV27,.,TGTGCCAGTAGATTCAATACGAACACCGGGGAGCTGTTTTTT,CASRFNTNTGELFF
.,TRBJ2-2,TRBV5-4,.,TGTGCCAGCAGCAAACTTCCCCTGGCCGGGGAGCTGTTTTTT,CASSKLPLAGELFF
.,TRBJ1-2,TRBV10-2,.,TGCGCCAGCAGTGAGTCGAGTGCGGTCGGGGGTGGCTACACCTTC,CASSESSAVGGGYTF
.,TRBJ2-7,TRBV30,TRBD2,TGTGCCTGGAGTCGTTACTTGACTAGCGGGAGACCTTACGAGCAGTACTTC,CAWSRYLTSGRPYEQYF
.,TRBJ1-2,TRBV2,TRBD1,TGTGCCAGCAGTGCAGCAGGGACAGGGTGGGCCAATGGCTACACCTTC,CASSAAGTGWANGYTF
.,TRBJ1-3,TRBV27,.,TGTGCCAGCAGTTTAGCGGGGGCCTCTGGAAACACCATATATTTT,CASSLAGASGNTIYF
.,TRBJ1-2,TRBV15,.,TGTGCCACCAGGCAGGGCTATGGCTACACCTTC,CATRQGYGYTF
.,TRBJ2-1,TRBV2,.,TGTGCCAGCAGTGAGGGCTCCCACCCCTACAATGAGCAGTTCTTC,CASSEGSHPYNEQFF
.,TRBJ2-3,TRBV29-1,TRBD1,TGCAGCTCGCGAGGCGTTTTCCGGGACAGCATAATCACAGATACGCAGTATTTT,CSSRGVFRDSIITDTQYF
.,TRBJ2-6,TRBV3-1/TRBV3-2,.,TGTGCCAGCAGCCCCGTATCCTCTGGGGCCAACGTCCTGACTTTC,CASSPVSSGANVLTF
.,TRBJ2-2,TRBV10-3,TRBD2,TGTGCCATCAGTGAGTTCGGGGGTAGCGGGGCCGGGGAGCTGTTTTTT,CAISEFGGSGAGELFF
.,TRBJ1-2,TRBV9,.,TGTGCCAGCAGCGATCGGGGTGGCTACACCTTC,CASSDRGGYTF
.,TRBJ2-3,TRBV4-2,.,TGTGCCAGCAGCCAAGATCCATCAAACACAGATACGCAGTATTTT,CASSQDPSNTDTQYF
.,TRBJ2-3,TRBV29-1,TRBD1,TGCAGCGGACGACAGGGGACCCACCTTAGCACAGATACGCAGTATTTT,CSGRQGTHLSTDTQYF
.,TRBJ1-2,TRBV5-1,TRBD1,TGCGCCAGCAGCTTGGTTCAGGGGGCCTATGGCTACACCTTC,CASSLVQGAYGYTF
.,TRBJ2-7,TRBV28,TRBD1,TGTGCCAGCAGTTTCGTCCTTGTTACGGGACAGGGAAGGTACGAGCAGTACTTC,CASSFVLVTGQGRYEQYF
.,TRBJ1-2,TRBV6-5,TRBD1,TGTGCCAGCAGTTACTCGATAAATCAGGGGGCGGATGGCTACACCTTC,CASSYSINQGADGYTF
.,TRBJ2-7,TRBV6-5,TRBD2,TGTGCCAGCAGTTCCGGGGGACTAGCGTCCTACGAGCAGTACTTC,CASSSGGLASYEQYF
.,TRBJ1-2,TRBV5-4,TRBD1,TGTGCCAGCAGCGCGGCTATCTCAGGGGGCTATGGCTACACCTTC,CASSAAISGGYGYTF
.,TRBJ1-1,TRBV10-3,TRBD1,TGTGCCATCAAGTCGACAGGGGGCGGGACTGAAGCTTTCTTT,CAIKSTGGGTEAFF
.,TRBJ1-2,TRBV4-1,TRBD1,TGCGCCAGCAGCCAAGGGACAGGGCTTAACTATGGCTACACCTTC,CASSQGTGLNYGYTF
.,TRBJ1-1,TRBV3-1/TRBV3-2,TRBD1,TGTGCCAGCAGCCGTTTTACTCTGACAGGGGGCAGGACTGAAGCTTTCTTT,CASSRFTLTGGRTEAFF
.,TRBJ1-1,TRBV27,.,TGTGCCAGCAGTTTACGCCCCGGCGGCAGGGCGGACACTGAAGCTTTCTTT,CASSLRPGGRADTEAFF
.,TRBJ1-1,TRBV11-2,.,TGTGCCAGCAGCAAGACAGGCACTGAAGCTTTCTTT,CASSKTGTEAFF
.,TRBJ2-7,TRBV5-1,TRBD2,TGCGCCAGCAGCGGAACCCTAGCGGGAGGTATGGATGAGCAGTACTTC,CASSGTLAGGMDEQYF
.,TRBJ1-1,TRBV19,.,TGTGCCAGTAGTAATTTAGCGCCCACTGAAGCTTTCTTT,CASSNLAPTEAFF
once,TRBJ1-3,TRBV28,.,TGTGCCAGCAGTTTATTCAGGGGAAACACCATATATTTT,CASSLFRGNTIYF
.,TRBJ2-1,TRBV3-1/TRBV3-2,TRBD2,TGTGCCAGCAGCCCTAGCGGGCTTAGCTCCTACAATGAGCAGTTCTTC,CASSPSGLSSYNEQFF
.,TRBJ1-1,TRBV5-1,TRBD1,TGCGCCAGCAGCCTGACAGGGGCTGGGAACACTGAAGCTTTCTTT,CASSLTGAGNTEAFF
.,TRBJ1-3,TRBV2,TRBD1,TGTGCCAGCAGTGGAGTCGGCGACAGGGGCCCGACTAGAAGGAGGAACACCATATATTTT,CASSGVGDRGPTRRRNTIYF
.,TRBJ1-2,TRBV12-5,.,TGTGCTAGTGGTATTATAACAGGACCCGCTAACTATGGCTACACCTTC,CASGIITGPANYGYTF
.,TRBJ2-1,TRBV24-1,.,TGTGCCACCAGTGAACCTACTAGCTACGGCTCCTACAATGAGCAGTTCTTC,CATSEPTSYGSYNEQFF
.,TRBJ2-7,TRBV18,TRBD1,TGTGCCAGCTCACCAAGGACAGGGTCCTACGAGCAGTACTTC,CASSPRTGSYEQYF
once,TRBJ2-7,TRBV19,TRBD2,TGTGCCAGTAGTATAGCGCTAGCGGAGACCTTTACCTACGAGCAGTACTTC,CASSIALAETFTYEQYF
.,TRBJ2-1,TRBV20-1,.,TGCAGTGCTAGTGCGTCACTAGTTTCCTACAATGAGCAGTTCTTC,CSASASLVSYNEQFF
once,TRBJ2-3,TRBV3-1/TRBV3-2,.,TGTGCCAGCAGCCAAGATACTACGAGCACAGATACGCAGTATTTT,CASSQDTTSTDTQYF
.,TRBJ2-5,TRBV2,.,TGTGCCAGCAGTTACTACAGGGCGGCGGGAGAGACCCAGTACTTC,CASSYYRAAGETQYF
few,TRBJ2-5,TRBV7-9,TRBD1,TGTGCCAGCAGCTTAGCCAGTCCCGGGACAGGGAAAGAGACCCAGTACTTC,CASSLASPGTGKETQYF
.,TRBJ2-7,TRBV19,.,TGTGCCACTTTACCTACAGCGGGCAGCTCCTACGAGCAGTACTTC,CATLPTAGSSYEQYF
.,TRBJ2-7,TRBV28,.,TGTGCCAGCGGGGGAGGTTCCTACGAGCAGTACTTC,CASGGGSYEQYF
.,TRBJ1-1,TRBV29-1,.,TGCAGCGTTGAGCGGGTCAACACTGAAGCTTTCTTT,CSVERVNTEAFF
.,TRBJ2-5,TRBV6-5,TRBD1,TGTGCCAGCAGCCTTGGGACAGGGCGAGAAGAGACCCAGTACTTC,CASSLGTGREETQYF
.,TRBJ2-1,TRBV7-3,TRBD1,TGTGCCAGCAGCGCCGGGACAGGGGTTTACAATGAGCAGTTCTTC,CASSAGTGVYNEQFF
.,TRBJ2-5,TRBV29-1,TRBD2,TGCAGCGTTGGTGGGACTAGCGGGGACCAAGAGACCCAGTACTTC,CSVGGTSGDQETQYF
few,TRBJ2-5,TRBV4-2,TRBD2,TGTGCCAGCAGCCAAGAGTCGGTAGCGGGAGGCGCCAACGGGGAGACCCAGTACTTC,CASSQESVAGGANGETQYF
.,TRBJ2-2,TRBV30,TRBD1,TGTGCCTGGAGTCTACGGACAGGGCCTAACACCGGGGAGCTGTTTTTT,CAWSLRTGPNTGELFF
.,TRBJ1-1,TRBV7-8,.,TGTGCCAGCAGCTTAGGGGGGCGAATGGCTGAAGCTTTCTTT,CASSLGGRMAEAFF
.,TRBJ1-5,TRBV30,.,TGTGCCTGGACTGCGGGGGGGACGGATAGCAATCAGCCCCAGCATTTT,CAWTAGGTDSNQPQHF
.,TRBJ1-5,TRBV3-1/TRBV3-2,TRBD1,TGTGCCAGCAGCCAAGATCGCCCGGGACAGGGGGTTGATTATAGCAATCAGCCCCAGCATTTT,CASSQDRPGQGVDYSNQPQHF
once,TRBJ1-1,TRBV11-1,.,TGTGCCAGCAGCCCCGCTGGGACATACACTGAAGCTTTCTTT,CASSPAGTYTEAFF
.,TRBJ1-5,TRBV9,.,TGTGCCAGCAGCGTAAGAGATCAGCCCCAGCATTTT,CASSVRDQPQHF
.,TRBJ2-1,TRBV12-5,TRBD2,TGTGCTAGTGGTTTTAGCGGGGGGGTCTACAATGAGCAGTTCTTC,CASGFSGGVYNEQFF
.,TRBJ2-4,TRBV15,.,TGTGCCACCAGCAAAAGCTCAGGGGTGGCCAAAAACATTCAGTACTTC,CATSKSSGVAKNIQYF
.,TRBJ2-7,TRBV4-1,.,TGCGCCAGCAGCCAAGATTATACCGGGAGAGGGGCGCCGTACTTC,CASSQDYTGRGAPYF